Here is one TCR beta chain with its context. The sample belongs to a study of T cell responses to AZD1222 COVID-19 vaccine. Per germline, CDR1 LGHNA and CDR2 YSLEER. Between the trimmed V and J ends, which lost 1 base and 3 bases, there was a span of 7 bases. The CDR3 length is 13 residues. Using immunoSEQ multiplex PCR, the repertoire was profiled, and TCRdb retains in-frame clones only, with some absent. This table has some 150,000 clones, around nine tenths appearing once. The source material was peripheral blood, sampled on day 0 of AZD1222 vaccination. This TCR derives from an adult in good health. The chain joins TRBV4-3 to TRBJ2-7; D gene uncertain. Here the CDR3 reads CASSQAASYEQYF. The DNA of the CDR3 is TGCGCCAGCAGCCAAGCCGCCAGCTACGAGCAGTACTTC.